This passage covers 18 T cell receptor beta chains from one sample sequenced in a study of long-term antiretroviral therapy in people with HIV. A v3.0 immunoSEQ assay was performed at survey level. Sequencing was performed with immunoSEQ multiplex PCR; in TCRdb, only in-frame clones are kept and a portion is missing. In the table there are tens of thousands of clones, 86% of which are singletons. Sequences were derived from unsorted PBMCs, sampled 0.1 years before starting antiretroviral therapy. These receptors all come from a woman aged 50 to 65 with HIV.

This clone was seen only a few times. The chain uses TRBV7-8 and TRBJ1-3, with TRBD1 matching 8 bases. The V gene's germline CDR1 is SGHVS and CDR2 FQNEAQ. The CDR3 loop spans 14 amino acids. Trimming at V came to 5 bases and at J to 4 bases, leaving 4 bases not matched to a gene. This CDR3 is CASSLTGVGNTIYF. The CDR3, as DNA: TGTGCCAGCAGCCTGACAGGGGTCGGAAACACCATATATTTT.

This chain connects TRBV9 to TRBJ2-6; weak D call: TRBD1 (5 bases). The CDR3 is 15 amino acids. CDR1 SGDLS and CDR2 YYNGEE come from the germline V gene. The ends were cut back, 5 bases at V and 0 bases at J, with 9 bases in the middle. The DNA for the CDR3 is TGTGCCAGCAGTCGACAGTACTCTGGGGCCAACGTCCTGACTTTC. Translation: CASSRQYSGANVLTF.

This clone was recorded only once. V usage is TRBV19 and J usage is TRBJ1-5; tentatively, D is TRBD1 (6 bases). This CDR3 has 15 amino acids. Germline values: CDR1 LNHDA, CDR2 SQIVND (reference sequence). With 7 bases removed from V and 7 bases from J, the gap between germline ends came to 20 bases. The CDR3: CASTRSGADRQPQHF. CDR3 in DNA: TGTGCCAGTACCAGATCAGGGGCGGACAGACAGCCCCAGCATTTT.

The genes are TRBV6-4 and TRBJ2-3; TRBD2 matches 8 bases. The CDR3 loop spans 15 amino acids. The V and J ends lost 2 bases and 4 bases, in that order; junction bases with no gene match: 5. Germline loops: CDR1 MRHNA, CDR2 SNTAGT. The CDR3 loop reads CASSDKDGGADTQYF. CDR3 bases: TGTGCCAGCAGTGACAAGGACGGGGGGGCAGATACGCAGTATTTT.

This clone has only one observation. The chain recombines TRBV5-4 with TRBJ2-7; unclear D gene. Germline CDR1 reads SGHNT; CDR2 reads YYREEE (reference sequence). Trimming removed 0 bases from V and 2 bases from J, with 18 bases in between. The CDR3 contains 17 residues. CDR3 DNA sequence: TGTGCCAGCAGCTTGGCCCGAGGTAGTGAAAGCACCTACGAGCAGTACTTC. Translated: CASSLARGSESTYEQYF.

The rearrangement uses TRBV6-5 and TRBJ2-7; TRBD1 might be the D (6 bases). CDR1 and CDR2 (germline): MNHEY, SVGAGI. The CDR3 runs 13 residues. The V gene lost 5 bases and the J gene lost 4 bases, with 12 bases spanning the gap. The CDR3 here is CASSRYDRYEQYF. The CDR3 nucleotides are TGTGCCAGCAGTCGCTACGACAGGTACGAGCAGTACTTC.

This clone was detected only once. The rearrangement links TRBV2 to TRBJ2-7; TRBD1 is a possible D gene (6 bases). The CDR3 sequence is 16 residues long. Germline assignment: CDR1 SNHLY and CDR2 FYNNEI. V was clipped by 2 bases and J by 2 bases, with 16 bases between them. CDR3 loop: CASSERTGRQPYEQYF. DNA for the CDR3: TGTGCCAGCAGTGAACGAACAGGGCGACAACCCTACGAGCAGTACTTC. Full variable domain (rest looked up from reference TRBV2 and TRBJ2-7): EPEVTQTPSHQVTQMGQEVILRCVPISNHLYFYWYRQILGQKVEFLVSFYNNEISEKSEIFDDQFSVERPDGSNFTLKIRSTKLEDSAMYFCASSERTGRQPYEQYFGPGTRLTVT.

The V and J genes are TRBV29-1 and TRBJ2-5; D is unresolved. There are 12 residues in the CDR3. Germline V lookup: CDR1 SQVTM, CDR2 ANQGSEA. Trimming removed 4 bases at V and 2 bases at J, with 8 bases between. The CDR3 region is CSVVPLQETQYF. The CDR3 coding sequence is TGCAGCGTTGTACCTCTACAAGAGACCCAGTACTTC. The whole variable domain, filled in from reference TRBV29-1 and TRBJ2-5, reads SAVISQKPSRDICQRGTSLTIQCQVDSQVTMMFWYRQQPGQSLTLIATANQGSEATYESGFVIDKFPISRPNLTFSTLTVSNMSPEDSSIYLCSVVPLQETQYFGPGTRLLVL.

V is TRBV27 and J is TRBJ2-1; 13 bases match TRBD2. The CDR3 spans 14 residues. Trimming took 6 bases from V and 9 from J; bases not matched to a gene: 5. The germline gives CDR1 MNHEY, CDR2 SMNVEV (reference sequence). The CDR3 spells CASRQLAGGPEQFF. Written as DNA, the CDR3 is TGTGCCAGCAGGCAACTAGCGGGGGGGCCTGAGCAGTTCTTC.

The gene calls are TRBV10-3 and TRBJ1-5, with D possibly being TRBD1 (6 bases). Germline V gene sequence: CDR1 ENHRY, CDR2 SYGVKD. Trimming removed 4 bases from V and 0 bases from J, with 10 bases in between. CDR3 length: 15 residues. As DNA, the CDR3 is TGTGCCATCAGTGGGGACAAAAATAGCAATCAGCCCCAGCATTTT. Its translation is CAISGDKNSNQPQHF.

This chain connects TRBV19 to TRBJ1-2, with a tentative D call TRBD1 (6 bases). Trimming left V 6 bases short and J 4 bases short, with 18 bases between. The CDR3 is 15 residues long. CDR1 is LNHDA, CDR2 SQIVND, per germline (reference sequence). DNA for the CDR3: TGTGCCAGTAGAGTGTCTGGGCAGGGGAGCTATGGCTACACCTTC. Protein: CASRVSGQGSYGYTF.

The chain links TRBV5-6 to TRBJ2-3; 10 bases are a match to TRBD1. Germline V CDR1 and CDR2: SGHDT, YYEEEE. V lost 3 bases and J lost 3; bases outside the gene matches: 4. The CDR3 is made up of 15 amino acids. This chain's CDR3 is CASSSWDRGTDTQYF. CDR3 bases: TGTGCCAGCAGCTCCTGGGACAGGGGAACAGATACGCAGTATTTT.

V is TRBV11-2 and J is TRBJ2-7, with 9 positions matching TRBD2. The J segment lost 6 bases and the V segment lost 5 bases, leaving 5 bases of the junction unmatched. From germline, CDR1 is SGHAT and CDR2 FQNNGV. This CDR3 spans 13 amino acids. The CDR3 reads CASSPAREGEQYF. Written as DNA, the CDR3 is TGTGCCAGCAGCCCCGCGCGGGAGGGCGAGCAGTACTTC. Together with reference TRBV11-2 and TRBJ2-7, the CDR3 gives the full variable domain: EAGVAQSPRYKIIEKRQSVAFWCNPISGHATLYWYQQILGQGPKLLIQFQNNGVVDDSQLPKDRFSAERLKGVDSTLKIQPAKLEDSAVYLCASSPAREGEQYFGPGTRLTVT.

This clone was observed a single time. The V gene is TRBV4-3, the J gene TRBJ2-7; no reliable D call. The CDR3 has 13 amino acids. Germline-derived CDR1 and CDR2 are LGHNA and YSLEER. V was clipped by 1 base and J by 4 bases, with 8 bases between them. In nucleotides, the CDR3 is TGCGCCAGCAGCCAAGGGGTAGGATACGAGCAGTACTTC. Amino acid sequence: CASSQGVGYEQYF.

V gene TRBV27 combines with J gene TRBJ2-3; D is perhaps TRBD2 (7 bases). CDR1 is MNHEY, CDR2 SMNVEV, per germline (reference sequence). V lost 9 bases and J 7 bases, leaving 35 bases between the germline ends. The CDR3 sequence is 19 residues long. The CDR3 region has the DNA TGTGCCAGTGTGAGACAGGCTACAACCGGGACTATCCCCGGGCATACGCAGTATTTT. It yields the protein CASVRQATTGTIPGHTQYF.

This sequence joins TRBV7-2 and TRBJ2-6; D is undetermined. Germline V gene sequence: CDR1 SGHTA, CDR2 FQGNSA. The V end was cut by 7 bases, the J end by 1 base, with 8 bases between. The CDR3 is 14 amino acids. The CDR3 sequence: CASTPRSGANVLTF. In nucleotides, the CDR3 is TGTGCCAGCACCCCCCGGTCTGGGGCCAACGTCCTGACTTTC.

On this clone: The junction departs from germline at one end; a sequencing error may be responsible. The chain uses TRBV6-1 and TRBJ2-1; TRBD1 agrees at 9 bases. CDR3 size: 16 residues. Germline V gene data show CDR1 as MNHNS and CDR2 as SASEGT. The CDR3 loop reads CASRERTGGSSNEQFF. CDR3 bases: TGTGCCAGCAGGGAACGTACAGGGGGCTCCTCCAATGAGCAGTTCTTC.

This chain links TRBV2 with TRBJ2-7; 9 nucleotides match TRBD1. Per germline, CDR1 SNHLY and CDR2 FYNNEI. Unmatched junction bases numbered 8, after V lost 3 bases and J lost 5 bases. The CDR3 sequence is 15 residues long. For the CDR3, the DNA is TGTGCCAGCAGTGACCTGGGACAGGGATTTGACGAGCAGTACTTC. Protein: CASSDLGQGFDEQYF.